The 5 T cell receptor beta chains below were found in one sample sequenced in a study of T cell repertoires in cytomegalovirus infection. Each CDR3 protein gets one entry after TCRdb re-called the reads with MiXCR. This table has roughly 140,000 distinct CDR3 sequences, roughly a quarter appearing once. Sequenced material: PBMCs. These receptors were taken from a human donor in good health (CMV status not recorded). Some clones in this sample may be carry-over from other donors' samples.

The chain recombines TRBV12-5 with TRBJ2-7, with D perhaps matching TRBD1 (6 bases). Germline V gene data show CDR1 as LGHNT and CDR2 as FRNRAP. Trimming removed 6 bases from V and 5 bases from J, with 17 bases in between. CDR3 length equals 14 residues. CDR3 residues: CASGPGTTGNEQYF. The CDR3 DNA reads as TGTGCTAGTGGCCCCGGGACAACTGGCAACGAGCAGTACTTC.

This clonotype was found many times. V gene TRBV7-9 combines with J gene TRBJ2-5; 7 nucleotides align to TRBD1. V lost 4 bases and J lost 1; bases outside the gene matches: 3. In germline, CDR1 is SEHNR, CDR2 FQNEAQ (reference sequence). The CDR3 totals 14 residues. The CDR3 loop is CASSYRTGQETQYF. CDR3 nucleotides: TGTGCCAGCAGCTACCGGACAGGCCAAGAGACCCAGTACTTC.

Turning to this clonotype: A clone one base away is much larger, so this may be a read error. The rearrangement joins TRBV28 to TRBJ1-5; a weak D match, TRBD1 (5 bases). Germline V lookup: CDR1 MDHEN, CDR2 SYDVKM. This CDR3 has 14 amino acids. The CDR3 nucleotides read TGTGGCAGCAGTTTAGGAGGGGCTGGACAGCCCCAGCATTTT. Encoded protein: CGSSLGGAGQPQHF.

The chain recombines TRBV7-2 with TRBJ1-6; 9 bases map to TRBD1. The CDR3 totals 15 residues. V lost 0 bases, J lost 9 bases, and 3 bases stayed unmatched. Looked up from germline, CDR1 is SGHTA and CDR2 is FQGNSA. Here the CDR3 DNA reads TGTGCCAGCAGCTTAGCGGGACAGGGAGGTTCACCCCTCCACTTT. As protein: CASSLAGQGGSPLHF.

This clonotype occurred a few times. DNA for the CDR3: TGTGCCAGCAGCTGGGCCGGGACTAGCGGCACAGATACGCAGTATTTT. Translating it yields CASSWAGTSGTDTQYF. The chain uses TRBV11-3 and TRBJ2-3, with 10 bases aligning to TRBD2. Germline values: CDR1 SGHNT, CDR2 YENEEA. This CDR3 contains 16 residues. V dropped 4 bases and J dropped 1; count of bases not matched to a gene: 5.